A selection of T cell receptor beta chains follows, all from one sample in a study of cytomegalovirus exposure and HLA in healthy donors. Sequenced by immunoSEQ multiplex PCR; TCRdb stores in-frame clones only, minus some. The data hold about 330,000 clones, with approximately 86% observed a single time. The sequenced sample was PBMCs. Source of these receptors: a woman under 40 in good health and CMV-seropositive. The CDR3 runs from the conserved cysteine through the conserved F or W. The D gene is left open where the match is weak. Expanded clones are given a class, and other clones once, few, many or no size at all.

TRBV11-2	TRBJ1-1	.	.	CASSIMTVNTEAFF	TGTGCCAGCAGCATAATGACAGTAAACACTGAAGCTTTCTTT
TRBV4-3	TRBJ1-2	.	.	CASSQDKTAGWSDGYTF	TGCGCCAGCAGCCAAGATAAAACGGCAGGGTGGTCGGATGGCTACACCTTC
TRBV6-1	TRBJ1-2	TRBD1	.	CASTRIRTGNYGYTF	TGTGCCAGCACCAGAATACGGACAGGAAACTATGGCTACACCTTC
TRBV2	TRBJ2-3	TRBD2	.	CASRYGLAGADTQYF	TGTGCCAGCCGATACGGACTAGCGGGAGCAGATACGCAGTATTTT
TRBV7-9	TRBJ1-5	.	.	CASSRSGFNQPQHF	TGTGCCAGCAGCCGGTCAGGATTCAATCAGCCCCAGCATTTT
TRBV2	TRBJ2-4	.	.	CASRDRGRTGFGNIQYF	TGTGCCAGCAGGGACCGTGGACGTACGGGCTTCGGAAACATTCAGTACTTC
TRBV25-1	TRBJ2-4	.	.	CASSEQTLAKNIQYF	TGTGCCAGCAGTGAACAGACTCTAGCCAAAAACATTCAGTACTTC
TRBV20-1	TRBJ2-7	.	.	CSAVRYEQYF	TGCAGTGCTGTTAGGTACGAGCAGTACTTC
TRBV7-6	TRBJ2-7	.	.	CASSQSQGRGYEQYF	TGTGCCAGCAGCCAGAGCCAGGGCAGAGGCTACGAGCAGTACTTC
TRBV5-6	TRBJ1-6	.	.	CASSSTAYNSPLHF	TGTGCCAGCAGCTCGACAGCTTATAATTCACCCCTCCACTTT
TRBV6-5	TRBJ1-6	.	.	CASSYGANSPLHF	TGTGCCAGCAGTTACGGGGCCAATTCACCCCTCCACTTT
TRBV2	TRBJ1-5	TRBD1	.	CASSRTGGENQPQHF	TGTGCCAGCAGCCGGACAGGGGGAGAGAATCAGCCCCAGCATTTT
TRBV19	TRBJ2-1	TRBD2	.	CASSIAAGGPNEQFF	TGTGCCAGTAGTATCGCAGCGGGAGGGCCCAATGAGCAGTTCTTC
TRBV4-3	TRBJ2-1	.	once	CASSQDPGPFGEQFF	TGCGCCAGCAGCCAAGATCCTGGGCCGTTTGGTGAGCAGTTCTTC
TRBV5-1	TRBJ2-3	.	once	CASSLDGYTDTQYF	TGCGCCAGCAGCTTGGACGGCTACACAGATACGCAGTATTTT
TRBV19	TRBJ2-7	TRBD1	few	CASSPTGGSYEQYF	TGTGCCAGTAGCCCTACAGGGGGGTCCTACGAGCAGTACTTC
TRBV28	TRBJ1-2	.	few	CASSLSAGVRGYTF	TGTGCCAGCAGTTTATCGGCAGGGGTACGTGGCTACACCTTC
TRBV28	TRBJ1-5	.	.	CASSLGGGGNQPQHF	TGTGCCAGCAGTTTGGGGGGAGGGGGCAATCAGCCCCAGCATTTT
TRBV28	TRBJ2-3	.	.	CASSLVLGRADTQYF	TGTGCCAGCAGTTTAGTCCTAGGGCGGGCAGATACGCAGTATTTT
TRBV30	TRBJ2-3	.	.	CAWTLFTDTQYF	TGTGCCTGGACCCTATTCACAGATACGCAGTATTTT
TRBV30	TRBJ2-6	.	.	CAWSWVSGANVLTF	TGTGCCTGGAGTTGGGTCTCTGGGGCCAACGTCCTGACTTTC
TRBV6-1	TRBJ1-2	TRBD1	.	CASTLPDRANYGYTF	TGTGCCAGCACACTCCCCGACAGGGCTAACTATGGCTACACCTTC
TRBV19	TRBJ1-1	.	many	CASGNTEAFF	TGTGCCAGTGGGAACACTGAAGCTTTCTTT
TRBV7-6	TRBJ2-1	.	.	CASSSGSGSYNEQFF	TGTGCCAGCAGCTCAGGCTCTGGGTCCTACAATGAGCAGTTCTTC
TRBV10-3	TRBJ1-2	TRBD1	.	CAISGLSTSGGIDYGYTF	TGTGCCATCAGTGGGCTATCCACCTCAGGGGGAATAGACTATGGCTACACCTTC
TRBV7-9	TRBJ2-7	TRBD2	.	CASSFDAGGPSYEQYF	TGTGCCAGCAGCTTTGACGCGGGGGGGCCCTCCTACGAGCAGTACTTC
TRBV5-1	TRBJ2-1	.	.	CASSLTPSSYNEQFF	TGCGCCAGCAGCTTGACACCGAGCTCCTACAATGAGCAGTTCTTC
TRBV28	TRBJ2-7	.	few	CASSLAGTYEQYF	TGTGCCAGCAGTTTAGCGGGAACCTACGAGCAGTACTTC
TRBV7-9	TRBJ1-2	TRBD1	once	CASSPQGAIAQGYTF	TGTGCCAGCAGCCCACAGGGGGCAATTGCACAGGGCTACACCTTC